A few counts support the clone carrying this TCR beta chain. The target antigen is unknown. Assay used: immunoSEQ multiplex PCR; TCRdb lists only in-frame clones, some missing. The data contain over 90,000 clones, over 75% of them singletons. These data originate in a study of identifying expanded T cells in peripheral blood. Germline V CDR1 and CDR2: MNHEY, SVGAGI. Trimming took 4 bases from V and 7 from J, leaving 13 bases between them. This CDR3 has 13 amino acids. Study outcomes and limitations: Technical replicates showed roughly 1.2 changed clones; about two weeks 15 to 20; four weeks 19. Across healthy donors, higher total template counts meant significantly greater approximately two-week count variance.

During the collection period, no donor immune events like infections were recorded. The origin of this receptor is a person between 18 and 70 years old in good health. This chain uses TRBV6-5 with TRBJ1-2; D gene ambiguous. The sequenced sample consisted of blood. The CDR3 protein is CASSLLKLGGYTF. The CDR3 DNA is TGTGCCAGCAGTTTGCTAAAGTTGGGTGGCTACACCTTC.